What follows are 11 T cell receptor beta chains derived from one specimen sequenced in a study of blood T cell repertoires in COVID-19. This table comes from immunoSEQ multiplex PCR, and its TCRdb copy is limited to in-frame clones, with some not included. The data hold 150,000 to 200,000 clones, with roughly 77% observed a single time. The sequencing input was peripheral blood. Receptors were obtained from a man between 65 and 85 years old with active or convalescent COVID-19.

V gene TRBV7-8 combines with J gene TRBJ2-7; 15 bases fit TRBD2. Germline V gene lookup returns CDR1 SGHVS and CDR2 FQNEAQ. The ends lost 4 bases at V and 1 base at J; junction bases unmatched: 11. This CDR3 is built from 19 residues. The CDR3 coding sequence is TGTGCCAGCAGCTACCGCCGAGGACTAGCGGGAGGGCCGTCCTACGAGCAGTACTTC. Its protein is CASSYRRGLAGGPSYEQYF. The variable domain in full, with the rest retrieved from reference TRBV7-8 and TRBJ2-7, is GAGVSQSPRYKVAKRGQDVALRCDPISGHVSLFWYQQALGQGPEFLTYFQNEAQLDKSGLPSDRFFAERPEGSVSTLKIQRTQQEDSAVYLCASSYRRGLAGGPSYEQYFGPGTRLTVT.

CDR3 sequence: CASSSQGSTYEQYF. In nucleotides, the CDR3 is TGTGCCAGCAGCTCACAGGGTTCAACGTACGAGCAGTACTTC. The chain employs TRBV11-3 and TRBJ2-7; D is possibly TRBD1 (6 bases). Deletions cut 4 bases from V and 4 bases from J, with 14 bases between. Germline CDR1 SGHNT, CDR2 YENEEA. This CDR3 is 14 amino acids long.

V usage is TRBV10-1 and J usage is TRBJ1-6, with D hard to call. V was shortened by 7 bases and J by 7 bases, with 20 bases between the two germline ends. CDR3 length: 16 amino acids. In germline, CDR1 is WNHNN, CDR2 SYGVQD (reference sequence). CDR3 coding DNA: TGCGCCAGCAATCCAGAGAGGCCGGGAGAAAATTCACCCCTCCACTTT. Protein product: CASNPERPGENSPLHF.

The chain joins TRBV3-1 (or the pseudogene TRBV3-2) to TRBJ2-2, with D possibly being TRBD2 (6 bases). Deletions cut 4 bases from V and 4 bases from J, with 16 bases between. CDR1 is LGHDT, CDR2 YNNKEL, per germline (reference sequence). The CDR3 length is 16 residues. CDR3 DNA sequence: TGTGCCAGCAGCCCACCGCGGGCGGGAAGCACCGGGGAGCTGTTTTTT. Residues: CASSPPRAGSTGELFF.

This sequence joins TRBV19 and TRBJ2-3; 7 bases fit TRBD2. Germline V gene lookup returns CDR1 LNHDA and CDR2 SQIVND (reference sequence). Trimming cost V 5 bases and J 2 bases; bases outside gene matches: 7. CDR3 length: 15 residues. DNA of the CDR3: TGTGCCAGTAGTTCGGGGGAGGGGATCACAGATACGCAGTATTTT. Translated: CASSSGEGITDTQYF.

The rearrangement joins TRBV7-2 to TRBJ1-1, with no clear D. This CDR3 comprises 12 residues. The germline V gene has CDR1 SGHTA and CDR2 FQGNSA. V was clipped by 4 bases and J by 8 bases, with 11 bases between them. The CDR3: CASSSYPGEAFF. The CDR3 DNA reads as TGTGCCAGCAGCTCCTATCCGGGAGAAGCTTTCTTT. The entire variable domain, with the rest obtained from reference TRBV7-2 and TRBJ1-1, is as follows: GAGVSQSPSNKVTEKGKDVELRCDPISGHTALYWYRQSLGQGLEFLIYFQGNSAPDKSGLPSDRFSAERTGGSVSTLTIQRTQQEDSAVYLCASSSYPGEAFFGQGTRLTVV.

This clone has just one count. This chain uses TRBV5-6 with TRBJ1-2; D is unresolved. CDR1 is SGHDT, CDR2 YYEEEE, per germline. The V end lost 0 bases, the J end lost 8 bases, and 8 bases lay between the germline ends. The CDR3 length is 12 residues. CDR3 amino acids: CASSLGTVGYTF. CDR3 in DNA: TGTGCCAGCAGCTTGGGAACAGTGGGCTACACCTTC. The full variable domain, rest sourced from reference TRBV5-6 and TRBJ1-2, is DAGVTQSPTHLIKTRGQQVTLRCSPKSGHDTVSWYQQALGQGPQFIFQYYEEEERQRGNFPDRFSGHQFPNYSSELNVNALLLGDSALYLCASSLGTVGYTFGSGTRLTVV.

The V call is TRBV6-1, the J call TRBJ2-2; 10 nucleotides match TRBD2. V was pared by 4 bases and J by 2 bases, with 10 bases of the junction left unmatched. The CDR3 length is 18 residues. Germline CDR1 reads MNHNS; CDR2 reads SASEGT. The CDR3 loop is CASSVPVLAGANTGELFF. CDR3 DNA sequence: TGTGCCAGCAGTGTTCCCGTTCTAGCGGGGGCAAACACCGGGGAGCTGTTTTTT.

This chain uses TRBV11-3 with TRBJ2-2; 9 bases line up with TRBD2. The junction had 12 bases not matched to a gene; V was cut back by 4 bases and J by 6 bases. Germline lookup yields CDR1 SGHNT and CDR2 YENEEA. This CDR3 spans 17 amino acids. The CDR3 here is CASSSRGGATGAGELFF. In DNA form, the CDR3 reads TGTGCCAGCAGCTCTCGCGGGGGGGCCACGGGTGCCGGGGAGCTGTTTTTT.

V is TRBV4-1 and J is TRBJ1-3, with D perhaps TRBD1 (5 bases). V lost 5 bases, J lost 5 bases, and 19 bases lay in between. CDR1 MGHRA and CDR2 YSYEKL come from the germline V gene. CDR3 length: 16 amino acids. Here the CDR3 DNA reads TGCGCCAGCAGCAATCGGGGGGTTGGGCTTAGAAACACCATATATTTT. Its protein product is CASSNRGVGLRNTIYF.

Concerning this clone: This sample also contains other DNA sequences that code for the same CDR3. The V call is TRBV19, the J call TRBJ1-2; 7 bases align to TRBD1. The CDR3 is 15 residues long. V gave up 3 bases and J gave up 1 base; unmatched junction bases: 5. The germline gives CDR1 LNHDA, CDR2 SQIVND (reference sequence). The CDR3 DNA reads as TGTGCCAGTAGTATTTCTCCAGGGGGTAACTATGGCTACACCTTC. This translates into CASSISPGGNYGYTF.